Below, 25 T cell receptor beta chains from the same sample are listed, as sequenced in a study of T cell repertoires in cytomegalovirus infection. TCRdb ran MiXCR on the reads and lists one entry per CDR3 protein. The sample lists 570,000 or so distinct CDR3 sequences, roughly 43% seen once, with over 45% in the top ten. The antigens for these receptors are not known. Sample: cultured PBMCs, taken from culture after CMV antigen stimulation. These receptors came from a human donor in good health (CMV status not recorded). Some clones in this sample may be carry-over from other donors' samples.

The table lists this clonotype with a few counts. The chain is built from TRBV7-2 and TRBJ1-1; D is unresolved. The V end lost 4 bases, the J end lost 3 bases, and 9 bases lay between the germline ends. CDR1 and CDR2 (germline): SGHTA, FQGNSA. The CDR3 length is 13 residues. The CDR3 bases are TGTGCCAGCAGCTCTCGAGACCACACTGAAGCTTTCTTT. Translating gives CASSSRDHTEAFF.

The chain combines TRBV4-1 with TRBJ1-5, with D hard to call. V shed 2 bases and J shed 0 bases, with 8 bases lying between them. The CDR3 covers 15 residues. Germline V CDR1 and CDR2: MGHRA, YSYEKL. This chain's CDR3 is CASSQFGDSNQPQHF. The CDR3 DNA reads TGCGCCAGCAGCCAATTCGGTGATAGCAATCAGCCCCAGCATTTT.

This clonotype was counted once. The J gene is TRBJ2-1, the V gene TRBV6-2 or TRBV6-3; D may be TRBD1 (6 bases). The V end was cut by 6 bases, the J end by 10 bases, with 13 bases between. The length of the CDR3 is 12 residues. Germline lookup yields CDR1 MNHEY and CDR2 SVGEGT. The CDR3 nucleotides are TGTGCCAGCAGGAACAGGGTAGCCGAGCAGTTCTTC. Amino acid sequence: CASRNRVAEQFF.

The chain combines TRBV20-1 with TRBJ1-5; a weak D match, TRBD1 (6 bases). Germline V gene lookup returns CDR1 DFQATT and CDR2 SNEGSKA (reference sequence). This CDR3 has 13 residues. Trimming took off 5 bases at V and 5 bases at J, with 13 bases between the two ends. CDR3 protein: CSAARGADQPQHF. DNA for the CDR3: TGCAGTGCTGCCCGGGGGGCTGATCAGCCCCAGCATTTT.

The rearrangement uses TRBV27 and TRBJ1-1, with D perhaps matching TRBD1 (5 bases). The CDR3 has 15 amino acids. Germline CDR1 and CDR2: MNHEY and SMNVEV (reference sequence). The V end lost 2 bases, the J end lost 4 bases, and 14 bases lay between the germline ends. The CDR3 here is CASSLIGLGTTEAFF. The CDR3 DNA reads TGTGCCAGCAGTTTAATAGGCTTAGGGACCACTGAAGCTTTCTTT.

The V and J genes are TRBV6-6 and TRBJ2-3; 14 bases are shared with TRBD2. The length of the CDR3 is 18 residues. The V gene's germline CDR1 is MNHNY and CDR2 SVGAGI (reference sequence). V dropped 4 bases and J dropped 7; count of bases not matched to a gene: 13. The CDR3 DNA is TGTGCCAGCAGTTCGCCGCAGGGACTAGCGGGAGTAATTAATACGCAGTATTTT. Translated: CASSSPQGLAGVINTQYF.

This clonotype was detected a few times. J is TRBJ2-2 and V is TRBV4-3, with 10 bases lining up with TRBD2. The CDR3 contains 16 residues. V lost 3 bases, J lost 6 bases, and 7 bases stayed unmatched. Germline V gene lookup returns CDR1 LGHNA and CDR2 YSLEER. The CDR3 here is CASSHSLAGVAGELFF. CDR3 in DNA: TGCGCCAGCAGCCACTCTCTAGCGGGAGTAGCCGGGGAGCTGTTTTTT.

J is TRBJ2-5 and V is TRBV28; 8 bases match TRBD1. Germline V gene lookup returns CDR1 MDHEN and CDR2 SYDVKM. Unmatched junction bases numbered 11, after V lost 3 bases and J lost 2 bases. The CDR3 has 17 residues. CDR3 loop: CASSFGQGAPNQETQYF. The DNA of the CDR3 is TGTGCCAGCAGTTTCGGTCAGGGGGCCCCAAATCAAGAGACCCAGTACTTC.

The DNA of the CDR3 is TGTGCCAGCAGCTTAGGGGGGGCCCCTGGGGGCTACACCTTC. This sequence encodes CASSLGGAPGGYTF. This chain links TRBV7-2 with TRBJ1-2, with a weak D call TRBD1 (6 bases). Per germline, CDR1 SGHTA and CDR2 FQGNSA. V gave up 1 base and J gave up 8 bases, with 14 bases separating them. This CDR3 has 14 residues.

This clonotype has only a few counts. The rearrangement joins TRBV19 to TRBJ2-7; a possible D gene is TRBD1 (5 bases). Germline CDR1 reads LNHDA; CDR2 reads SQIVND (reference sequence). CDR3 length: 14 residues. Trimming took off 3 bases at V and 4 bases at J, with 13 bases between the two ends. The DNA for the CDR3 is TGTGCCAGTAGTATTTCAGGGAACCGTTACGAGCAGTACTTC. Amino acids: CASSISGNRYEQYF.

The chain joins TRBV7-2 to TRBJ2-1; TRBD2 matches 7 bases. Germline V gives CDR1 SGHTA, CDR2 FQGNSA. V trimming: 4 bases; J trimming: 4 bases; junction bases outside the gene matches: 7. The CDR3 is 15 amino acids. For the CDR3, the DNA is TGTGCCAGCAGCTCGGGACTACCGGATTACAATGAGCAGTTCTTC. It translates to CASSSGLPDYNEQFF. Full variable domain (outside the CDR3, taken from reference TRBV7-2 and TRBJ2-1): GAGVSQSPSNKVTEKGKDVELRCDPISGHTALYWYRQSLGQGLEFLIYFQGNSAPDKSGLPSDRFSAERTGGSVSTLTIQRTQQEDSAVYLCASSSGLPDYNEQFFGPGTRLTVL.

The rearrangement joins TRBV2 to TRBJ1-1; D is undetermined. With 4 bases removed from V and 4 bases from J, the gap between germline ends came to 13 bases. Germline V CDR1 and CDR2: SNHLY, FYNNEI. The CDR3 has 14 residues. The CDR3, as DNA: TGTGCCAGCAGTGGTTGGAGATCGTTCACTGAAGCTTTCTTT. It encodes CASSGWRSFTEAFF.

CDR3 sequence reads: CSARDATRQDYEQYF. For the CDR3, the DNA is TGCAGTGCTAGAGATGCCACTCGACAAGACTACGAGCAGTACTTC. The rearrangement joins TRBV20-1 to TRBJ2-7; D uncertain. The V gene's germline CDR1 is DFQATT and CDR2 SNEGSKA (reference sequence). Trimming took off 0 bases at V and 3 bases at J, with 15 bases between the two ends. The CDR3 is 15 amino acids.

V is TRBV24-1 and J is TRBJ2-2, with a tentative D call TRBD1 (6 bases). The CDR3 extends over 17 amino acids. Trimming removed 5 bases at V and 0 bases at J, with 15 bases between. Germline V gene lookup returns CDR1 KGHDR and CDR2 SFDVKD. The CDR3 DNA reads TGTGCCACCAGTGCCCTGGGACACCGTCCGAACACCGGGGAGCTGTTTTTT. Its translation is CATSALGHRPNTGELFF.

This clonotype was seen many times. The genes are TRBV7-9 and TRBJ2-7; TRBD1 might be the D (6 bases). Germline V gene lookup returns CDR1 SEHNR and CDR2 FQNEAQ (reference sequence). V shed 2 bases and J shed 0 bases, with 17 bases lying between them. CDR3 length: 17 residues. This CDR3 reads CASSLLDRTLPSYEQYF. In DNA, the CDR3 is TGTGCCAGCAGCTTACTTGACAGGACGCTCCCCTCCTACGAGCAGTACTTC.

The chain recombines TRBV27 with TRBJ1-5, with D possibly matching TRBD1 (5 bases). V lost 6 bases and J 3 bases, leaving 12 bases between the germline ends. Germline CDR1 and CDR2: MNHEY and SMNVEV (reference sequence). CDR3 size: 14 residues. The CDR3 coding sequence is TGTGCCAGCAGCCAATCAGGGCTCAATCAGCCCCAGCATTTT. This codes for CASSQSGLNQPQHF.

This clonotype was counted only a few times. The chain is built from TRBV11-2 and TRBJ2-1; TRBD2 aligns across 7 bases. The J segment lost 5 bases and the V segment lost 6 bases, leaving 10 bases of the junction unmatched. This CDR3 region has 15 residues. CDR1 is SGHAT and CDR2 is FQNNGV in the germline V gene. The chain's CDR3 is CASRRPGLPNNEQFF. CDR3 coding DNA: TGTGCCAGCAGGCGACCGGGACTACCAAACAATGAGCAGTTCTTC.

This clonotype was counted at least ten times. The chain links TRBV7-2 to TRBJ2-7; 8 bases fit TRBD2. Germline CDR1 SGHTA, CDR2 FQGNSA. This CDR3 region has 15 residues. V was pared by 2 bases and J by 2 bases, with 5 bases of the junction left unmatched. As DNA, the CDR3 is TGTGCCAGCAGCTTACAAGCGGGAGACCCCTACGAGCAGTACTTC. Its translation: CASSLQAGDPYEQYF.

The chain has TRBV6-2 or TRBV6-3 and TRBJ1-2; maybe TRBD1 (5 bases). The CDR3 covers 15 residues. Deletions cut 7 bases from V and 6 bases from J, with 21 bases between. The germline V gene encodes CDR1 MNHEY and CDR2 SVGEGT. The CDR3 here is CASTSPPAGRDGYTF. As DNA, the CDR3 is TGTGCCAGCACATCTCCTCCCGCAGGGAGGGATGGCTACACCTTC.

The sample holds many counts of this clonotype. This sequence joins TRBV7-9 and TRBJ2-3; 9 bases are shared with TRBD2. The CDR3 sequence is 15 residues long. Germline CDR1 reads SEHNR; CDR2 reads FQNEAQ (reference sequence). V shed 2 bases and J 1 base; nucleotides not matched to a gene: 1. The CDR3 bases are TGTGCCAGCAGCTTACCTAGCGGGGGCACAGATACGCAGTATTTT. This translates into CASSLPSGGTDTQYF.

This clonotype was seen a handful of times. CDR3 nucleotide sequence: TGTGCCAGCAGCCGACTCAGCGGGGGGGCGTACAATGAGCAGTTCTTC. Its translation: CASSRLSGGAYNEQFF. This chain joins TRBV12-3 or TRBV12-4 and TRBJ2-1; the match to TRBD2 covers 10 bases. V gave up 6 bases and J gave up 4 bases; unmatched junction bases: 9. This CDR3 contains 16 residues.

Only a few counts were recorded for this clonotype. The V call is TRBV7-2, the J call TRBJ2-7; a possible D gene is TRBD2 (5 bases). The CDR3 contains 13 residues. Germline V lookup: CDR1 SGHTA, CDR2 FQGNSA. V was pared by 5 bases and J by 4 bases, with 12 bases between. The CDR3 sequence: CASSARPGYEQYF. CDR3 bases: TGTGCCAGCAGCGCCCGACCGGGGTACGAGCAGTACTTC.

This clonotype was counted only a few times. The rearrangement links TRBV19 to TRBJ2-7; D remains ambiguous. Germline assignment: CDR1 LNHDA and CDR2 SQIVND (reference sequence). This CDR3 is 14 amino acids long. The V end lost 3 bases, the J end lost 0 bases, and 9 bases lay between the germline ends. Here the CDR3 DNA reads TGTGCCAGTAGTATCAGTACGAGCTCCTACGAGCAGTACTTC. Translating it yields CASSISTSSYEQYF.

This clonotype has just one count. The chain carries TRBV28 and TRBJ2-4; TRBD1 matches 8 bases. The CDR3 sequence is 14 residues long. Trimming at V came to 5 bases and at J to 7 bases, leaving 7 bases not matched to a gene. In germline, CDR1 is MDHEN, CDR2 SYDVKM. Written as DNA, the CDR3 is TGTGCCAGCAGTCCCGGGACAGGCGGCAACATTCAGTACTTC. This gives the protein CASSPGTGGNIQYF.

J is TRBJ2-1 and V is TRBV7-6; tentative D call: TRBD1 (6 bases). CDR3 length: 13 amino acids. Germline V lookup: CDR1 SGHVS, CDR2 FNYEAQ. V shed 1 base and J shed 9 bases, with 10 bases lying between them. The CDR3 nucleotides are TGTGCCAGCAGCTTAGGGACAGCTACTGAGCAGTTCTTC. Amino acid sequence: CASSLGTATEQFF. The variable domain in full, completed from reference TRBV7-6 and TRBJ2-1, reads GAGVSQSPRYKVTKRGQDVALRCDPISGHVSLYWYRQALGQGPEFLTYFNYEAQQDKSGLPNDRFSAERPEGSISTLTIQRTEQRDSAMYRCASSLGTATEQFFGPGTRLTVL.